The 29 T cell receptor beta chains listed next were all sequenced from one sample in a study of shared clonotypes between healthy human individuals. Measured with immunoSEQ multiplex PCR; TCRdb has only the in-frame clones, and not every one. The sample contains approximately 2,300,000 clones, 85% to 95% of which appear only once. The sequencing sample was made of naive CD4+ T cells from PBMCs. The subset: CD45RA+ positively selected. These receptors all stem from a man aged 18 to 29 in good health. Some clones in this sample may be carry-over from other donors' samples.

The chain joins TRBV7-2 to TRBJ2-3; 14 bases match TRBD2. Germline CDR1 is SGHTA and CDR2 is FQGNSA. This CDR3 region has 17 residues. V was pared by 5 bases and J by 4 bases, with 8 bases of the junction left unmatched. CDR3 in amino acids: CASSRATSGRGPDTQYF. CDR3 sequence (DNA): TGTGCCAGCAGCCGGGCGACTAGCGGGAGGGGGCCAGATACGCAGTATTTT.

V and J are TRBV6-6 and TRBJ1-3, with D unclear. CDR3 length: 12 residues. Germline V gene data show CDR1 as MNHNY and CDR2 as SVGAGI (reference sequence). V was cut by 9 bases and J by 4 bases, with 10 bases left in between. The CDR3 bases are TGTGCCAGTTCAACGGGGGGAAACACCATATATTTT. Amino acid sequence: CASSTGGNTIYF.

In DNA form, the CDR3 reads TGCGCCAGCAGCCAAGGCGCGGTGTACGAGCAGTACTTC. The encoded protein is CASSQGAVYEQYF. J is TRBJ2-7 and V is TRBV10-1; D remains ambiguous. CDR1 and CDR2 from the germline V gene are WNHNN and SYGVQD (reference sequence). V was shortened by 6 bases and J by 4 bases, with 13 bases between the two germline ends. This CDR3 is 13 amino acids long.

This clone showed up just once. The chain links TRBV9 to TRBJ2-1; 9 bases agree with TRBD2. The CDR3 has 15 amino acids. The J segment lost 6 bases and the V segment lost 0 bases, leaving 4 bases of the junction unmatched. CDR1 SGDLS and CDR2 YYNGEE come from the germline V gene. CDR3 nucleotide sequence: TGTGCCAGCAGCGTAGTCGGGACTAGCAGCAATGAGCAGTTCTTC. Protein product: CASSVVGTSSNEQFF.

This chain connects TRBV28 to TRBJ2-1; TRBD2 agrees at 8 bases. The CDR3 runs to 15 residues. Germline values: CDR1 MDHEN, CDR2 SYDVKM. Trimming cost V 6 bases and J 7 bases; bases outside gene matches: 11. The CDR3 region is CASRFGTGGKNEQFF. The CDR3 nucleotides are TGTGCCAGCAGATTTGGGACGGGAGGGAAGAATGAGCAGTTCTTC.

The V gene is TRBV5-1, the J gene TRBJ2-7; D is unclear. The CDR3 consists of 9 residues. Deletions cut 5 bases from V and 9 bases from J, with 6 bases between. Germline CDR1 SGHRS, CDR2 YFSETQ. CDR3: CASREVQYF. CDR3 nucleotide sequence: TGCGCCAGCAGGGAAGTGCAGTACTTC.

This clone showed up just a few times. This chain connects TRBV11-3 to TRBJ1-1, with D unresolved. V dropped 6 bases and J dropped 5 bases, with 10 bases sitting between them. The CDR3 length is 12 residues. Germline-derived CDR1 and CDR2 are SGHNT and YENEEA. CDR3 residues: CASRGRGTEAFF. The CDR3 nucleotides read TGTGCCAGCAGGGGGAGAGGAACTGAAGCTTTCTTT.

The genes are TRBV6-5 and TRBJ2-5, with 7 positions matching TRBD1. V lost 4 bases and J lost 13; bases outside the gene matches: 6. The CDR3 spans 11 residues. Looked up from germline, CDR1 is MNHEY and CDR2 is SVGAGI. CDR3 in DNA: TGTGCCAGCAGTTCCCCGACAGGGTCGTACTTC. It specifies CASSSPTGSYF.

The CDR3 is CASSLAGRGETQYF. In DNA form, the CDR3 reads TGTGCCAGCAGCTTAGCTGGGAGAGGAGAGACCCAGTACTTC. V and J are TRBV11-2 and TRBJ2-5; weak D call: TRBD2 (5 bases). CDR3 length: 14 residues. The V gene lost 1 base and the J gene lost 4 bases, with 10 bases spanning the gap. Germline CDR1 and CDR2: SGHAT and FQNNGV.

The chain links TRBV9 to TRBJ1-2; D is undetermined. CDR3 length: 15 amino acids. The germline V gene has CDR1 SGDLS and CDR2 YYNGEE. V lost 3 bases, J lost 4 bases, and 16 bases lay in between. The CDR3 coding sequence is TGTGCCAGCAGCGCCTCCTCCGGGAAGAGCTATGGCTACACCTTC. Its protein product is CASSASSGKSYGYTF.

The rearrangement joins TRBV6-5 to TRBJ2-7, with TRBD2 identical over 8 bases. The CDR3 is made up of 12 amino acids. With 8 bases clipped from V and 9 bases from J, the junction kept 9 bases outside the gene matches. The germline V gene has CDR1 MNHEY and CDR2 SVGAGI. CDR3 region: CASEAGAKAQYF. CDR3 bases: TGTGCCAGCGAAGCGGGAGCAAAGGCGCAGTACTTC.

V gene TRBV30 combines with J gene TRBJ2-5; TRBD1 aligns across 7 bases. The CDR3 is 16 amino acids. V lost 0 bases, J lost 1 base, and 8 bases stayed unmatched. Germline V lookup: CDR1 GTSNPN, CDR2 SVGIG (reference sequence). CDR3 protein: CAWSVQTRGSQETQYF. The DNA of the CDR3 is TGTGCCTGGAGTGTACAGACCAGGGGGTCCCAAGAGACCCAGTACTTC.

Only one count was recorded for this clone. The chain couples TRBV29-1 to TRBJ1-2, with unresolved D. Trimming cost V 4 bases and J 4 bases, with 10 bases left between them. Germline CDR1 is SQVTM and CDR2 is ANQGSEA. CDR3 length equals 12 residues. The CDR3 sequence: CSVVAYSYGYTF. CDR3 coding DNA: TGCAGCGTTGTCGCGTACAGCTATGGCTACACCTTC.

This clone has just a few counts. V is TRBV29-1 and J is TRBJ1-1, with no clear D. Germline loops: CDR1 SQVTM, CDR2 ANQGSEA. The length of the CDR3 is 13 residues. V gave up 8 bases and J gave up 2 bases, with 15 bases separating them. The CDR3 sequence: CSSSHGFNTEAFF. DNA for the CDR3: TGCAGCTCCAGTCACGGATTTAACACTGAAGCTTTCTTT.

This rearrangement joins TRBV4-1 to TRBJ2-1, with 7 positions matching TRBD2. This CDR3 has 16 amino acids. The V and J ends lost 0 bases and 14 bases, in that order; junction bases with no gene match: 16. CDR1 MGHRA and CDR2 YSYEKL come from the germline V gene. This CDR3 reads CASSQDGGYRDYLEFF. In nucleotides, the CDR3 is TGCGCCAGCAGCCAAGATGGAGGGTATAGGGACTACCTAGAGTTCTTC.

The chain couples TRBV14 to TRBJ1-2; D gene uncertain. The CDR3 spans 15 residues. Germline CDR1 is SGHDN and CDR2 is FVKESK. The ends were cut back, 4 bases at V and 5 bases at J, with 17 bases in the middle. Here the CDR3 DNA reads TGTGCCAGCAGCCCTCCGGGGTCAAGGATATATGGCTACACCTTC. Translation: CASSPPGSRIYGYTF. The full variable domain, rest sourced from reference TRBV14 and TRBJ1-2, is EAGVTQFPSHSVIEKGQTVTLRCDPISGHDNLYWYRRVMGKEIKFLLHFVKESKQDESGMPNNRFLAERTGGTYSTLKVQPAELEDSGVYFCASSPPGSRIYGYTFGSGTRLTVV.

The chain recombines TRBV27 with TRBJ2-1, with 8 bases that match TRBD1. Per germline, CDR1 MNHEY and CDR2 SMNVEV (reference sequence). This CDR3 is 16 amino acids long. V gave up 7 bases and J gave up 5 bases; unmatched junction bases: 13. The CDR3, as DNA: TGTGCCAGCACCAACATTGGACAGGGTGGGCACAATGAGCAGTTCTTC. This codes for CASTNIGQGGHNEQFF.

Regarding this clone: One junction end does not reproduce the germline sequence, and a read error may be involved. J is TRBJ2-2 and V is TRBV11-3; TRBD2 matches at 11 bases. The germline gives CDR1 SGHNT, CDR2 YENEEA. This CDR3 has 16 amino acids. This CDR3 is CASGLLAGGIAGELFF. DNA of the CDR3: TGTGCCAGCGGCTTGCTAGCGGGAGGTATAGCCGGGGAGCTGTTTTTT.

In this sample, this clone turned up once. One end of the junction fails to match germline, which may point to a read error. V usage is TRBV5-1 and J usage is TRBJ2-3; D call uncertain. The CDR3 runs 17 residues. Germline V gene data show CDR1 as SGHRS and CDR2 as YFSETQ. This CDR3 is CVSSPALRRVSTDTQYF. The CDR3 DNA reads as TGCGTCAGCAGCCCGGCCCTTAGGCGCGTCAGCACAGATACGCAGTATTTT.

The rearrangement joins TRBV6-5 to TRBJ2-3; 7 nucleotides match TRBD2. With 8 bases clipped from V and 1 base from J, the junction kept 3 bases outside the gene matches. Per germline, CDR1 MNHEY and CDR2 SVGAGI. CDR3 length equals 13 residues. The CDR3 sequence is CASRGLRTDTQYF. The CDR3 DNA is TGTGCCAGCCGGGGACTACGCACAGATACGCAGTATTTT.

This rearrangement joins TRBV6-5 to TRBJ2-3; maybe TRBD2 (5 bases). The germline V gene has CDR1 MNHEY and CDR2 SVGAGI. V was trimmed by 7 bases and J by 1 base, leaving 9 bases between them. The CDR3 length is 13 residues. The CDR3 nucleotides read TGTGCCAGCATGGACGGGGGCACAGATACGCAGTATTTT. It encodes CASMDGGTDTQYF.

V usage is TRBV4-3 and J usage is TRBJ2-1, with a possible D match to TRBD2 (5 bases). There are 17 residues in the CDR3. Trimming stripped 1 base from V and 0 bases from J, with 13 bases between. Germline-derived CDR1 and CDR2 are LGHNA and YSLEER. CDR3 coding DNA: TGCGCCAGCAGCCAAGGCCCCACTACTAGCTCCTACAATGAGCAGTTCTTC. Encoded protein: CASSQGPTTSSYNEQFF.

The CDR3 DNA reads TGTGCCTGGGGCAGACTAGCGGCCCAACCTACGCAGTATTTT. Amino acid sequence: CAWGRLAAQPTQYF. V and J are TRBV30 and TRBJ2-3, with TRBD2 matching over 9 bases. The CDR3 extends over 14 amino acids. CDR1 is GTSNPN and CDR2 is SVGIG in the germline V gene (reference sequence). V trimming: 5 bases; J trimming: 8 bases; junction bases outside the gene matches: 11.

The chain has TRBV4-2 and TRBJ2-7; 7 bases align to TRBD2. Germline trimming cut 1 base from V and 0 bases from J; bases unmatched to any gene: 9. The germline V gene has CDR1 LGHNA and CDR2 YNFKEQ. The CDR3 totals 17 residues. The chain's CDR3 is CASSQVGEGGSSYEQYF. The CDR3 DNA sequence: TGTGCCAGCAGCCAAGTGGGGGAGGGCGGTAGCTCCTACGAGCAGTACTTC.

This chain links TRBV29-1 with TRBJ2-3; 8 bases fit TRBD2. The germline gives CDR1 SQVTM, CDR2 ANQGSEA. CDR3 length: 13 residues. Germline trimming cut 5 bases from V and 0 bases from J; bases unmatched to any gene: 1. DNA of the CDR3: TGCAGCGTTCGGGGGGGGAGCACAGATACGCAGTATTTT. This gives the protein CSVRGGSTDTQYF.

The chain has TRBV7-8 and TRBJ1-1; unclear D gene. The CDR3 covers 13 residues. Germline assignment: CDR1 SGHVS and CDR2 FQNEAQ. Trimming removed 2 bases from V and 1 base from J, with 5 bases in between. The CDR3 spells CASSLKQNTEAFF. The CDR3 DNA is TGTGCCAGCAGCTTAAAACAGAACACTGAAGCTTTCTTT.

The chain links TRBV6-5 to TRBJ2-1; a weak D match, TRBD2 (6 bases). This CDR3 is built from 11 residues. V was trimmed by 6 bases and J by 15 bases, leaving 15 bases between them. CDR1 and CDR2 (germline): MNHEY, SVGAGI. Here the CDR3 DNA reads TGTGCCAGCAGGAGACTAGAGTGGTGGTTCTTC. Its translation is CASRRLEWWFF.

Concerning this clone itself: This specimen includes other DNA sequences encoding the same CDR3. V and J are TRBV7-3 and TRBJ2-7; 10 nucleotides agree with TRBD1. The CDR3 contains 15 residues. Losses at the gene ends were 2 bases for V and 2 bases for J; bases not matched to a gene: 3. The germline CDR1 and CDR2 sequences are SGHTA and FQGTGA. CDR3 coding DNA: TGTGCCAGCAGCTTAGGGACAGGGGTACCCTACGAGCAGTACTTC. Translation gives CASSLGTGVPYEQYF.

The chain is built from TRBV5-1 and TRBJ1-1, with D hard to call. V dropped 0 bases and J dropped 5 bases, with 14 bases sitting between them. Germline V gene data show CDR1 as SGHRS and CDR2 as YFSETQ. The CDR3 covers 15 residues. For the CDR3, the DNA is TGCGCCAGCAGCTTGGCCAACGGGTGGAGGACTGAAGCTTTCTTT. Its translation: CASSLANGWRTEAFF.